A single sample gave rise to the 5 T cell receptor beta chains below, sequenced in a study of PD-L1 blockade in urothelial cancer (dated by TCRdb to 2017 to 2019). The protocol used for the library was the immunoSEQ multiplex PCR assay. TCRdb obtained this table from immuneACCESS and retained in-frame rearrangements with V and J assigned. These tables miss some clones; where compared with another copy, unresolved V genes account for less than half of the shortfall, and the remainder is unexplained. The sample table shows 70,000 to 90,000 clones, and over 65% are seen once. Approximately 15% of the sample is taken by the ten largest. According to the study, the label for this sample's time point signals: pretreatment peripheral blood. The sample in question was PBMCs, obtained around atezolizumab (anti-PD-L1) treatment. All receptors come from a man between 60 and 70 years old with urothelial cancer.

The genes are TRBV2 and TRBJ1-1; D gene ambiguous. Per the germline V gene, CDR1 is SNHLY and CDR2 is FYNNEI. V shed 8 bases and J shed 1 base, with 11 bases lying between them. This CDR3 is 13 amino acids long. The chain's CDR3 is CASLPGGNTEAFF. The CDR3 region has the DNA TGTGCCAGCCTGCCGGGAGGGAACACTGAAGCTTTCTTT.

The chain recombines TRBV19 with TRBJ1-5, with 8 bases fitting TRBD1. Germline V lookup: CDR1 LNHDA, CDR2 SQIVND (reference sequence). V was clipped by 10 bases and J by 2 bases; unmatched bases: 7. The CDR3 covers 14 residues. The CDR3: CATSDRGGNQPQHF. As DNA, the CDR3 is TGTGCCACCTCAGACAGGGGTGGCAATCAGCCCCAGCATTTT.

This chain connects TRBV4-2 to TRBJ2-5; 11 positions agree with TRBD2. This CDR3 is 18 amino acids long. Germline V lookup: CDR1 LGHNA, CDR2 YNFKEQ. Germline trimming cut 1 base from V and 1 base from J; bases unmatched to any gene: 8. CDR3 sequence (DNA): TGTGCCAGCAGCCAAGCAGTTGGACTAGCGGGTTCCCAAGAGACCCAGTACTTC. Its protein is CASSQAVGLAGSQETQYF.

The rearrangement joins TRBV19 to TRBJ2-3; the match to TRBD1 covers 7 bases. The CDR3 loop spans 18 amino acids. V lost 3 bases to trimming and J lost 2 bases; unmatched junction nucleotides: 14. The germline V gene has CDR1 LNHDA and CDR2 SQIVND (reference sequence). Here the CDR3 DNA reads TGTGCCAGTAGTATCCGTCCCGGGACAGCCGTCTTCACAGATACGCAGTATTTT. This translates into CASSIRPGTAVFTDTQYF.

For the CDR3, the DNA is TGTGCCAGCCGCACAGGGGGCCCTAACAATGAGCAGTTCTTC. It codes for CASRTGGPNNEQFF. The chain couples TRBV27 to TRBJ2-1, with 9 bases aligning to TRBD1. The CDR3 extends over 14 amino acids. With 8 bases clipped from V and 5 bases from J, the junction kept 7 bases outside the gene matches. Germline V gene data show CDR1 as MNHEY and CDR2 as SMNVEV (reference sequence).